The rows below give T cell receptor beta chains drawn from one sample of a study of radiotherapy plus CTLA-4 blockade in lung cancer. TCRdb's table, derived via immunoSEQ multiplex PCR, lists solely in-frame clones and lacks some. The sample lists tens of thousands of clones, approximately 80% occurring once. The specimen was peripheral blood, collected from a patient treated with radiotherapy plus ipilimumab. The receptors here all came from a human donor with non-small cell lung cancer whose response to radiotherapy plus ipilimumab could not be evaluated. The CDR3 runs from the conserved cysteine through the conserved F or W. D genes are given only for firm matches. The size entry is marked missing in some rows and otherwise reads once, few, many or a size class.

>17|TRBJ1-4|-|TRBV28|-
TGTGCCACTGCCCCCCCTTCCGGAGGTTGGTTTAATGAAAAACTGTTTTTT
CATAPPSGGWFNEKLFF
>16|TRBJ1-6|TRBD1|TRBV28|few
TGTGCCAGCATCTCGACAGGGGTCGGGTATAATTCACCCCTCCACTTT
CASISTGVGYNSPLHF
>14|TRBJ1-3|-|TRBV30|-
TGTGCCTGGAGCCGGGGGAACTCTGGAAACACCATATATTTT
CAWSRGNSGNTIYF
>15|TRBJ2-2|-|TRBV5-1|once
TGCGCCAGCAGCCTGACGGGTTCCGACACCGGGGAGCTGTTTTTT
CASSLTGSDTGELFF
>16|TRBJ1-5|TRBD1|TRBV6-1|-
TGTGCCAGCAGTGAGCTAACCGCAGGGGGCGCCCAGCCCCAGCATTTT
CASSELTAGGAQPQHF
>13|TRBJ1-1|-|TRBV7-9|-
TGTGCCAGCAGCTTCACATTGAACACTGAAGCTTTCTTT
CASSFTLNTEAFF
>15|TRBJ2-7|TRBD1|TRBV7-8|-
TGTGCCAGCAGCTCCTGGACAGGGAAGGACGACGAGCAGTACTTC
CASSSWTGKDDEQYF
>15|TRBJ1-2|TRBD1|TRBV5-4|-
TGTGCCAGCAACTTCCGGGACAGGGCGTCCTATGGCTACACCTTC
CASNFRDRASYGYTF
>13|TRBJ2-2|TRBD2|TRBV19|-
TGTGCCAGTACTAGCGGGAACACCGGGGAGCTGTTTTTT
CASTSGNTGELFF
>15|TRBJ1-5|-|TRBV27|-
TGTGCCAGCAGGGGGCGCGCGGGAGGCAATCAGCCCCAGCATTTT
CASRGRAGGNQPQHF
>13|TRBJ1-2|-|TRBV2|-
TGTGCCAGCAGTCTCGCCAGGGGAGAGCGCTACACCTTC
CASSLARGERYTF
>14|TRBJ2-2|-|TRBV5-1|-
TGCGCCACTACCTCCCCGGGAAACACCGGGGAGCTGTTTTTT
CATTSPGNTGELFF
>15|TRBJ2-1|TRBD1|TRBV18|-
TGTGCCAGCTCATTTCCCGGGACAGGGGTAAGAGAGCAGTTCTTC
CASSFPGTGVREQFF
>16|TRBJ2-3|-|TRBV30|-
TGTGCCTGGAGTCCCCGAAGCTTTGCTAGCACAGATACGCAGTATTTT
CAWSPRSFASTDTQYF
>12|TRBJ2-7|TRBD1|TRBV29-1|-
TGCAGCGTTCCCGGACAGGGCTACGAGCAGTACTTC
CSVPGQGYEQYF
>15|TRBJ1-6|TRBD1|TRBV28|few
TGTGCCAGCAGTTCAATAGACAGGGATAATTCACCCCTCCACTTT
CASSSIDRDNSPLHF
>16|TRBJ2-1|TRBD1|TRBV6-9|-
TGTGCCAGCACCGGAGAGAGCGACAGGGGGCTGGATGAGCAGTTCTTC
CASTGESDRGLDEQFF
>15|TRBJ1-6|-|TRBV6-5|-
TGTGCCAGCAGCCAAAGGGGCGGCTATAATTCACCCCTCCACTTT
CASSQRGGYNSPLHF
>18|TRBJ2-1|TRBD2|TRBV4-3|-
TGCGCCAGCAGCCAAGATCCCTTTGCGGGGGGGGTCGGCAATGAGCAGTTCTTC
CASSQDPFAGGVGNEQFF
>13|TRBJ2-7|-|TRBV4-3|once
TGCGCCAGCAGCCACTCGCAGGACTACGAGCAGTACTTC
CASSHSQDYEQYF
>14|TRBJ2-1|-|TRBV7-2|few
TGTGCCAGCAGCTTAGGTGGTAGCTACAATGAGCAGTTCTTC
CASSLGGSYNEQFF
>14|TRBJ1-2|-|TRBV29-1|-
TGCAGCGTTGATTTTGCGGGGAGTCTGGTTGGCTACACCTTC
CSVDFAGSLVGYTF